Listed below are T cell receptor beta chains from one sample, sequenced in a study of control samples from healthy donors and cancer patients. Sequencing used immunoSEQ multiplex PCR; TCRdb keeps in-frame clones, though not all of them. The sample yields roughly 9,700 clones, roughly 91% seen once. Sequencing used PBMCs. These receptors all stem from a man aged 55 to 70 with colorectal cancer. Both conserved end residues are part of each CDR3. The D gene is left open where the match is weak. Expanded clones get a size class; other rows say once, few or many, or leave the size out.

TRBJ1-6,.,TRBV7-2,.,TGTGCCAGCAGCTTAGCCGGACAGACCAATTCACCCCTCCACTTT,CASSLAGQTNSPLHF
TRBJ2-1,TRBD1,TRBV4-1,.,TGCGCCAGCAGCCAACGCCGACAGGGGTCCTACAATGAGCAGTTCTTC,CASSQRRQGSYNEQFF
TRBJ1-1,TRBD1,TRBV2,.,TGTGCCAGCAGGGACAGGGGTCGGGACACTGAAGCTTTCTTT,CASRDRGRDTEAFF
TRBJ2-3,TRBD2,TRBV24-1,.,TGTGCCACCAGTGTTTCTAGCGGGGCAATAGATACGCAGTATTTT,CATSVSSGAIDTQYF
TRBJ1-2,.,TRBV5-6,.,TGTGCCAGCAGCTTGGCACTAGGAGCCAACTATGGCTACACCTTC,CASSLALGANYGYTF
TRBJ1-1,TRBD1,TRBV6-5,.,TGTGCCAGCGACAGGGGGTACACTGAAGCTTTCTTT,CASDRGYTEAFF
TRBJ1-1,.,TRBV27,.,TGTGCCAGCAGTCCGCTTAACAGGAGGAACACTGAAGCTTTCTTT,CASSPLNRRNTEAFF
TRBJ1-3,.,TRBV2,.,TGTGCCAGCAGTGAAGCCGGGGACAACTCTGGAAACACCATATATTTT,CASSEAGDNSGNTIYF
TRBJ1-1,.,TRBV5-4,.,TGTGCCAGCAGCTTGTCTGTGAACACTGAAGCTTTCTTT,CASSLSVNTEAFF
TRBJ1-2,.,TRBV10-3,.,TGTGCCGTGACCGGGGACGGACGCTATGGCTACACCTTC,CAVTGDGRYGYTF
TRBJ2-1,.,TRBV5-4,once,TGTGCCAGCAGCTTGGACAGGGAAGATGAGCAGTTCTTC,CASSLDREDEQFF
TRBJ1-6,.,TRBV7-2,once,TGTGCCAGCAGCTTGAACTATAATTCACCCCTCCACTTT,CASSLNYNSPLHF
TRBJ1-3,.,TRBV6-5,.,TGTGCCAGCAGCTCTTGGAATTCTGGAAACACCATATATTTT,CASSSWNSGNTIYF
TRBJ2-5,TRBD2,TRBV5-1,once,TGCGCCAGCAGCTTGGGACGGGGGGAAGAGACCCAGTACTTC,CASSLGRGEETQYF
TRBJ1-5,.,TRBV6-6,.,TGTGCCAGCAGTTCTTGGCTGGGGCAGCCCCAGCATTTT,CASSSWLGQPQHF
TRBJ2-7,.,TRBV15,.,TGTGCCACCAGCAGAGACAGGGTGTTCAACGAGCAGTACTTC,CATSRDRVFNEQYF
TRBJ2-7,.,TRBV4-3,.,TGCGCCAGCAGAAAACGACAGCAACCCAGCTCCTACGAGCAGTACTTC,CASRKRQQPSSYEQYF
TRBJ2-5,TRBD2,TRBV5-6,.,TGTGCCAGCAGCTCGGGGGGGACAGAGACCCAGTACTTC,CASSSGGTETQYF
TRBJ2-5,.,TRBV19,.,TGTGCCAGTAGTTTCTACGGGACTGAGGGGGAGACCCAGTACTTC,CASSFYGTEGETQYF